Each of the 18 T cell receptor beta chains below was sequenced from the same sample in a study of blood T cell repertoires in COVID-19. The method was immunoSEQ multiplex PCR; TCRdb's version includes in-frame clones alone and lacks a portion of them. This repertoire shows over 140,000 clones, roughly 80% found once; its top ten account for roughly 9%. Sequenced: peripheral blood. These receptor sequences come from a woman aged 45-59 years with active or convalescent COVID-19.

The CDR3 sequence is CASSRPSGNSYNEQFF. CDR3 bases: TGTGCCAGCAGCCGTCCCAGCGGAAACTCCTACAATGAGCAGTTCTTC. The chain combines TRBV7-2 with TRBJ2-1, with a tentative D call TRBD2 (5 bases). Germline V gives CDR1 SGHTA, CDR2 FQGNSA. The CDR3 is 16 amino acids. V lost 5 bases to trimming and J lost 0 bases, with 14 bases between them. The entire variable domain, with the rest obtained from reference TRBV7-2 and TRBJ2-1, is as follows: GAGVSQSPSNKVTEKGKDVELRCDPISGHTALYWYRQSLGQGLEFLIYFQGNSAPDKSGLPSDRFSAERTGGSVSTLTIQRTQQEDSAVYLCASSRPSGNSYNEQFFGPGTRLTVL.

This chain uses TRBV6-5 with TRBJ2-3, with 10 bases matching TRBD1. Germline CDR1 and CDR2: MNHEY and SVGAGI. The CDR3 contains 15 residues. Trimming at V came to 8 bases and at J to 2 bases, leaving 7 bases not matched to a gene. CDR3 residues: CASARTGGTTDTQYF. CDR3 bases: TGTGCCAGCGCCCGGACAGGGGGAACCACAGATACGCAGTATTTT.

This chain uses TRBV11-2 with TRBJ1-4, with TRBD1 matching over 10 bases. V gave up 4 bases and J gave up 5 bases; unmatched junction bases: 10. This CDR3 comprises 17 residues. Germline CDR1 SGHAT, CDR2 FQNNGV. CDR3 region: CASSSTSDRGRNEKLFF. The CDR3 nucleotides are TGTGCCAGCAGCTCGACCTCAGACAGGGGGCGAAATGAAAAACTGTTTTTT.

The CDR3 region is CATTSTGEDYGYTF. Here the CDR3 DNA reads TGTGCCACCACCTCGACAGGGGAGGACTATGGCTACACCTTC. The J gene is TRBJ1-2, the V gene TRBV28, with TRBD1 matching over 8 bases. Germline CDR1 MDHEN, CDR2 SYDVKM. The CDR3 spans 14 residues. With V trimmed by 10 bases and J by 3 bases, 10 bases remained unmatched.

V gene TRBV12-3 or TRBV12-4 combines with J gene TRBJ1-4; TRBD1 matches at 8 bases. The CDR3 has 13 residues. V shed 6 bases, J shed 3 bases, and the junction held 0 bases outside the gene matches. CDR3 sequence (DNA): TGTGCCAGCAGGACAGGGGCTAATGAAAAACTGTTTTTT. It encodes CASRTGANEKLFF.

This rearrangement joins TRBV2 to TRBJ1-6; 7 bases are a match to TRBD1. The germline gives CDR1 SNHLY, CDR2 FYNNEI. V trimming: 7 bases; J trimming: 9 bases; junction bases outside the gene matches: 9. The CDR3 extends over 14 amino acids. The CDR3 bases are TGTGCCAGCACCACCGGACAGGATATTTCACCCCTCCACTTT. Its translation is CASTTGQDISPLHF.

The chain is built from TRBV28 and TRBJ1-3; perhaps TRBD1 as D (5 bases). Trimming stripped 3 bases from V and 3 bases from J, with 15 bases between. CDR3 length: 16 amino acids. Per germline, CDR1 MDHEN and CDR2 SYDVKM. The CDR3 DNA follows: TGTGCCAGCAGTTTTGTGCAGGGAAAAGGTGGAAACACCATATATTTT. Its translation: CASSFVQGKGGNTIYF.

This chain links TRBV3-1 (or the pseudogene TRBV3-2) with TRBJ1-5; maybe TRBD1 (5 bases). In germline, CDR1 is LGHDT, CDR2 YNNKEL (reference sequence). The CDR3 spans 18 residues. V was shortened by 3 bases and J by 4 bases, with 22 bases between the two germline ends. The CDR3 protein is CASSHPPGGGEGNQPQHF. CDR3 DNA: TGTGCCAGCAGCCACCCCCCCGGTGGGGGGGAGGGAAATCAGCCCCAGCATTTT.

The V and J genes are TRBV28 and TRBJ2-3; D is unclear. V dropped 4 bases and J dropped 3 bases, with 5 bases sitting between them. From germline, CDR1 is MDHEN and CDR2 SYDVKM. This CDR3 comprises 12 residues. CDR3 loop: CASSSQTDTQYF. The CDR3 DNA reads as TGTGCCAGCAGTTCCCAAACAGATACGCAGTATTTT.

The chain is built from TRBV5-3 and TRBJ2-3, with TRBD2 matching over 14 bases. TRBV5-3 is known as an ORF, though its function is uncertain. The CDR3 is made up of 19 amino acids. With V trimmed by 4 bases and J by 5 bases, 15 bases remained unmatched. CDR3: CARSRGLAGVCGVGDTQYF. CDR3 DNA: TGTGCCAGAAGCAGGGGACTAGCGGGGGTCTGCGGCGTTGGAGATACGCAGTATTTT.

This chain links TRBV15 with TRBJ2-1; 14 nucleotides align to TRBD2. The germline V gene encodes CDR1 LNHNV and CDR2 YYDKDF (reference sequence). CDR3 length: 15 residues. With 0 bases clipped from V and 10 bases from J, the junction kept 2 bases outside the gene matches. CDR3 DNA: TGTGCCACCAGCAGAGATAGACTAGCGGGAGGGGAGCAGTTCTTC. This translates into CATSRDRLAGGEQFF.

This chain links TRBV28 with TRBJ1-4; TRBD1 aligns across 10 bases. This CDR3 region has 13 residues. Per the germline V gene, CDR1 is MDHEN and CDR2 is SYDVKM. V lost 6 bases to trimming and J lost 8 bases; unmatched junction nucleotides: 3. CDR3 sequence: CASRTGGEEKLFF. The CDR3 DNA reads as TGTGCCAGCAGGACAGGGGGCGAAGAAAAACTGTTTTTT.

The CDR3 DNA follows: TGTGCCAGCAGTTTGACAGATCAGCCCCAGCATTTT. This gives the protein CASSLTDQPQHF. The chain links TRBV28 to TRBJ1-5; possible D gene TRBD1, 5 bases. The germline gives CDR1 MDHEN, CDR2 SYDVKM. V lost 3 bases and J 5 bases, leaving 5 bases between the germline ends. The CDR3 is 12 amino acids.

The V call is TRBV7-7, the J call TRBJ1-1, with a possible D match to TRBD1 (5 bases). V lost 5 bases and J 1 base, leaving 14 bases between the germline ends. This CDR3 is 15 amino acids long. From germline, CDR1 is SSHAT and CDR2 FNYEAQ (reference sequence). CDR3 nucleotides: TGTGCCAGCAGCCCCCTTACCGGGGGGAACACTGAAGCTTTCTTT. It codes for CASSPLTGGNTEAFF.

V is TRBV18 and J is TRBJ1-2; D is uncertain. The CDR3 totals 13 residues. V lost 3 bases and J 3 bases, leaving 8 bases between the germline ends. In germline, CDR1 is KGHSH, CDR2 LQKENI. CDR3 bases: TGTGCCAGCTCACCGGCCCCTGACTATGGCTACACCTTC. Translated, it gives CASSPAPDYGYTF.

This chain links TRBV15 with TRBJ2-5; D not certain. Germline lookup yields CDR1 LNHNV and CDR2 YYDKDF (reference sequence). V dropped 2 bases and J dropped 5 bases, with 6 bases sitting between them. CDR3 length: 12 amino acids. The CDR3 region has the DNA TGTGCCACCAGCAGAAATCGTGAGACCCAGTACTTC. It encodes CATSRNRETQYF.

V is TRBV19 and J is TRBJ1-1; 7 bases line up with TRBD1. Germline CDR1 and CDR2: LNHDA and SQIVND (reference sequence). The CDR3 has 16 residues. Trimming removed 8 bases from V and 0 bases from J; junction bases left unmatched: 12. In DNA, the CDR3 is TGTGCCAGTCGCCGCGCGACAGGGATTTTGAACACTGAAGCTTTCTTT. Translation gives CASRRATGILNTEAFF. The full variable domain, with the rest looked up from reference TRBV19 and TRBJ1-1, is DGGITQSPKYLFRKEGQNVTLSCEQNLNHDAMYWYRQDPGQGLRLIYYSQIVNDFQKGDIAEGYSVSREKKESFPLTVTSAQKNPTAFYLCASRRATGILNTEAFFGQGTRLTVV.

The V call is TRBV15, the J call TRBJ1-3; TRBD1 is a possible D gene (6 bases). This CDR3 has 16 residues. Trimming cost V 0 bases and J 4 bases, with 13 bases left between them. The germline V gene has CDR1 LNHNV and CDR2 YYDKDF (reference sequence). CDR3 sequence (DNA): TGTGCCACCAGCAGAGACCCTGGTGGGGGCGGAAACACCATATATTTT. This translates into CATSRDPGGGGNTIYF.